This record concerns one TCR beta chain sequence. Its specificity is not known. This sample was included in a study of identifying expanded T cells in peripheral blood. Notes on the study in general: Two-week clone count variance significantly increased as total template count grew. Approximately 1.1 clones differed between technical replicates, versus about 16 and 19 over time.

The table came from immunoSEQ multiplex PCR; TCRdb's copy has only in-frame clones and leaves some out. The data show about 85,000 clones, more than 75% seen once. Germline values: CDR1 PRHDT, CDR2 FYEKMQ (reference sequence). The CDR3 spans 15 residues. Trimming at V came to 3 bases and at J to 2 bases, leaving 0 bases not matched to a gene. No infections or other immune events were documented during collection. The chain has TRBV13 and TRBJ2-1, with 11 bases matching TRBD2. The source of this sequence is a person aged 18-70 years in good health. The sample comprised blood. The CDR3 loop is CASSFSGGAYNEQFF. The CDR3 nucleotides read TGTGCCAGCAGCTTTAGCGGGGGGGCCTACAATGAGCAGTTCTTC. Combining the CDR3 with reference TRBV13 and TRBJ2-1 gives the whole variable domain AAGVIQSPRHLIKEKRETATLKCYPIPRHDTVYWYQQGPGQDPQFLISFYEKMQSDKGSIPDRFSAQQFSDYHSELNMSSLELGDSALYFCASSFSGGAYNEQFFGPGTRLTVL.